Listed below are T cell receptor beta chains from one sample, sequenced in a study of blood T cell repertoires in COVID-19. The protocol was immunoSEQ multiplex PCR, while the TCRdb copy is restricted to in-frame clones and leaves out a portion. The data hold fewer than 350,000 clones, with 85% to 90% observed a single time. The sequenced sample consisted of PBMCs or T cells enriched from blood (not recorded which). All receptors derive from an older woman in a cohort exposed to, infected with or recovered from COVID-19 (not recorded which). CDR3s include the opening cysteine and the closing phenylalanine or tryptophan. Each record gives: D gene, J gene, clone size, CDR3 length, V gene, CDR3 protein, CDR3 DNA. D genes are given only for firm matches. Rows may omit the clone size; those that give it use once, few, many or a size class.

D: .
J: TRBJ1-1
size: .
length: 15
V: TRBV2
CDR3: CASTPTGHLNTEAFF
DNA: TGTGCCAGCACTCCGACGGGACACCTGAACACTGAAGCTTTCTTT

D: .
J: TRBJ1-2
size: once
length: 14
V: TRBV2
CDR3: CASRERGGFYGYTF
DNA: TGTGCCAGCAGGGAACGAGGAGGATTCTATGGCTACACCTTC

D: .
J: TRBJ1-4
size: .
length: 16
V: TRBV15
CDR3: CATSRGVVAGEEKLFF
DNA: TGTGCCACCAGCAGAGGGGTCGTAGCAGGGGAAGAAAAACTGTTTTTT

D: .
J: TRBJ2-7
size: .
length: 14
V: TRBV25-1
CDR3: CASSPQEAKYEQYF
DNA: TGTGCCAGCAGCCCCCAGGAGGCCAAGTACGAGCAGTACTTC

D: TRBD1
J: TRBJ1-2
size: few
length: 15
V: TRBV9
CDR3: CASSPGTGVFGGYTF
DNA: TGTGCCAGCAGCCCGGGGACAGGGGTGTTTGGAGGCTACACCTTC

D: TRBD2
J: TRBJ2-4
size: .
length: 18
V: TRBV27
CDR3: CASSLLGSGRRTKNIQYF
DNA: TGTGCCAGCAGTTTACTTGGGAGCGGGAGGAGAACCAAAAACATTCAGTACTTC

D: TRBD2
J: TRBJ2-3
size: .
length: 16
V: TRBV11-2
CDR3: CASSSTSGHRTDTQYF
DNA: TGTGCCAGCAGCTCGACTAGCGGGCACCGCACAGATACGCAGTATTTT

D: .
J: TRBJ1-5
size: .
length: 14
V: TRBV2
CDR3: CASSPTGWHQPQHF
DNA: TGTGCCAGCAGTCCTACAGGGTGGCATCAGCCCCAGCATTTT

D: .
J: TRBJ2-2
size: .
length: 17
V: TRBV3-1/TRBV3-2
CDR3: CASSQGAARLITGELFF
DNA: TGTGCCAGCAGCCAAGGAGCCGCCCGGTTGATCACCGGGGAGCTGTTTTTT

D: .
J: TRBJ1-2
size: .
length: 11
V: TRBV28
CDR3: CASSSAGLYTF
DNA: TGTGCCAGCAGTTCCGCAGGGCTCTACACCTTC

D: TRBD1
J: TRBJ1-1
size: once
length: 14
V: TRBV29-1
CDR3: CSVLRTGGSAEAFF
DNA: TGCAGCGTGCTCCGAACAGGGGGATCGGCTGAAGCTTTCTTT

D: TRBD2
J: TRBJ2-3
size: .
length: 16
V: TRBV19
CDR3: CASAPRLAGGPGAQYF
DNA: TGTGCCAGTGCCCCCCGACTAGCGGGAGGCCCCGGGGCGCAGTATTTT

D: .
J: TRBJ2-1
size: .
length: 11
V: TRBV19
CDR3: CASSSQREQFF
DNA: TGTGCCAGTAGTTCCCAGCGTGAGCAGTTCTTC

D: TRBD2
J: TRBJ2-3
size: .
length: 16
V: TRBV9
CDR3: CASSVLAGGVTDTQYF
DNA: TGTGCCAGCAGCGTTTTAGCGGGAGGGGTTACAGATACGCAGTATTTT

D: TRBD1
J: TRBJ2-3
size: .
length: 16
V: TRBV3-1/TRBV3-2
CDR3: CASSPRQGRETDTQYF
DNA: TGTGCCAGCAGCCCTCGACAGGGCAGGGAGACAGATACGCAGTATTTT

D: .
J: TRBJ2-1
size: .
length: 13
V: TRBV7-2
CDR3: CASSSTLYNEQFF
DNA: TGTGCCAGCAGCTCTACGCTATACAATGAGCAGTTCTTC

D: TRBD2
J: TRBJ2-2
size: once
length: 15
V: TRBV5-1
CDR3: CASSGTSGIVGELFF
DNA: TGCGCCAGCAGCGGGACTAGCGGGATCGTCGGGGAGCTGTTTTTT

D: .
J: TRBJ2-7
size: .
length: 15
V: TRBV27
CDR3: CASSFTRAGRGEQYF
DNA: TGTGCCAGCAGTTTTACGAGGGCAGGGCGGGGCGAGCAGTACTTC

D: .
J: TRBJ1-1
size: .
length: 15
V: TRBV13
CDR3: CASSFTGSTNTEAFF
DNA: TGTGCCAGCAGCTTTACAGGGTCGACGAACACTGAAGCTTTCTTT

D: .
J: TRBJ2-6
size: once
length: 19
V: TRBV10-3
CDR3: CAIMGLHGGIPSGANVLTF
DNA: TGTGCCATCATGGGACTACATGGGGGCATCCCCTCTGGGGCCAACGTCCTGACTTTC

D: .
J: TRBJ2-3
size: .
length: 14
V: TRBV4-3
CDR3: CASSQDFRADTQYF
DNA: TGCGCCAGCAGCCAAGATTTCCGGGCAGATACGCAGTATTTT

D: .
J: TRBJ1-2
size: .
length: 13
V: TRBV28
CDR3: CASSLGEAGGYTF
DNA: TGTGCCAGCAGTTTAGGGGAGGCGGGGGGCTACACCTTC

D: .
J: TRBJ2-7
size: .
length: 14
V: TRBV7-2
CDR3: CASSLPGNSYEQYF
DNA: TGTGCCAGCAGCTTACCAGGGAACTCCTACGAGCAGTACTTC

D: .
J: TRBJ2-7
size: .
length: 14
V: TRBV5-1
CDR3: CASSLSGQLYEQYF
DNA: TGCGCCAGCAGCTTATCGGGACAACTCTACGAGCAGTACTTC

D: TRBD1
J: TRBJ2-3
size: .
length: 15
V: TRBV6-5
CDR3: CASSYYRGPGDTQYF
DNA: TGTGCCAGCAGTTACTACAGGGGGCCGGGAGATACGCAGTATTTT

D: .
J: TRBJ2-5
size: .
length: 14
V: TRBV9
CDR3: CASSVAGIGETQYF
DNA: TGTGCCAGCAGCGTAGCGGGGATCGGGGAGACCCAGTACTTC

D: .
J: TRBJ2-7
size: .
length: 13
V: TRBV3-1/TRBV3-2
CDR3: CASSPSSPYEQYF
DNA: TGTGCCAGCAGCCCCTCTTCCCCCTACGAGCAGTACTTC

D: .
J: TRBJ1-4
size: .
length: 16
V: TRBV6-1
CDR3: CASSEPPDRIDEKLFF
DNA: TGTGCCAGCAGTGAGCCCCCCGACAGGATAGATGAAAAACTGTTTTTT